This T cell receptor beta chain comes out of a study of chemoradiotherapy in HPV16-positive cancers. The table came from immunoSEQ multiplex PCR; TCRdb's copy has only in-frame clones and leaves some out. This table holds 11,000 or so clones, 55% to 65% found once. To note about this clone: What it binds is unknown. One end of the junction fails to match germline, which may point to a read error.

The study, taken as a whole, reports: The functional HPV-specific definition rests on just a couple of HPV16-positive patients.

The length of the CDR3 is 13 residues. The germline CDR1 and CDR2 sequences are SSHAT and FNYEAQ (reference sequence). The sequence was obtained from a human donor with HPV-associated anogenital cancer. Collection of the sample occurred from a patient who underwent chemoradiotherapy. The chain couples TRBV7-7 to TRBJ2-2, with D perhaps TRBD1 (5 bases). The CDR3 bases are TGTGCTAGCAGCAGGGCAAACACCGGGGAGCTGTTTTTT. Translating it yields CASSRANTGELFF.